This T cell receptor (beta chain) was documented in a study of blood T cells in healthy people across ages. Findings of the study overall: Naive T cell percentage showed a strong correlation with TCR beta diversity.

The CDR3 length is 13 residues. V was clipped by 5 bases and J by 1 base, with 8 bases between them. CDR1 KGHSH and CDR2 LQKENI come from the germline V gene. A sample-barcoded 5' primer and a J-beta primer mix were used in a second PCR of roughly 7 to 12 cycles. TCRdb reprocessed the 5' RACE reads with MiXCR, giving one entry per CDR3 protein. The sample yields 550,000 to 650,000 distinct CDR3 sequences, less than 35% seen once. As for this clonotype: Its target is not known.

The specimen sequenced was blood. The chain couples TRBV18 to TRBJ1-2; possible D gene TRBD1, 5 bases. This receptor was identified in an elderly woman in good health. This CDR3 reads CASSEQVNYGYTF. CDR3 nucleotide sequence: TGTGCCAGCTCAGAACAGGTTAACTATGGCTACACCTTC.